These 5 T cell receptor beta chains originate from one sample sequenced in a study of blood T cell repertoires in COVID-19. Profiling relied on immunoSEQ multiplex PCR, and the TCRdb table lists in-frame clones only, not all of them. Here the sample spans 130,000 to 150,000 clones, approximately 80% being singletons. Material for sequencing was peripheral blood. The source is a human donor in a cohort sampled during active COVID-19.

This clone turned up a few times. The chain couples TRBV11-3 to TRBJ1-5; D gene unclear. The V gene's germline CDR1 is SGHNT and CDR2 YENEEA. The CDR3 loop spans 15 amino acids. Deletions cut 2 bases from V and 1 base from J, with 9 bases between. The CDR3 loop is CASSLSGESNQPQHF. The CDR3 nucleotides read TGTGCCAGCAGCTTATCCGGGGAGAGCAATCAGCCCCAGCATTTT.

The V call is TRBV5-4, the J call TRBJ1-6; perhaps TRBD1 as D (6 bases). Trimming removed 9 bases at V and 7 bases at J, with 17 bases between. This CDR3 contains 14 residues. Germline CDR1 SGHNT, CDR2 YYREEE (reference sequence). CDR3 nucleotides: TGTGCCACCTCCTGGGGGCTCGAAAATTCACCCCTCCACTTT. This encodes CATSWGLENSPLHF.

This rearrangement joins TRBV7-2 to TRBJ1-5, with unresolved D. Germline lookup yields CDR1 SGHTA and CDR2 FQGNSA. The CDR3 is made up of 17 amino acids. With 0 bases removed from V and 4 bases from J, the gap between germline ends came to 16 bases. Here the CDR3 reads CASSLAVGLQINQPQHF. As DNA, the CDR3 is TGTGCCAGCAGCTTAGCAGTAGGTCTACAGATTAATCAGCCCCAGCATTTT.

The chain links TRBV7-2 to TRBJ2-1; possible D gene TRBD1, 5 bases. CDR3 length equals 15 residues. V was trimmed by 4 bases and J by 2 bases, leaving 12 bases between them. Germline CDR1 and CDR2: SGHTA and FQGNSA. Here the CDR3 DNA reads TGTGCCAGCAGCTCCACAGGTATCCCCTACAATGAGCAGTTCTTC. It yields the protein CASSSTGIPYNEQFF.

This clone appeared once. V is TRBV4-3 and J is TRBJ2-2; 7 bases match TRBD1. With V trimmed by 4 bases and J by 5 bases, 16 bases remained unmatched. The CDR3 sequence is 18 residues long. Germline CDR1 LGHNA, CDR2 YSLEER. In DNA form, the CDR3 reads TGCGCCAGCAGCCCATCCAGAACAGGGGCGTTGTCAACCGGGGAGCTGTTTTTT. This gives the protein CASSPSRTGALSTGELFF.